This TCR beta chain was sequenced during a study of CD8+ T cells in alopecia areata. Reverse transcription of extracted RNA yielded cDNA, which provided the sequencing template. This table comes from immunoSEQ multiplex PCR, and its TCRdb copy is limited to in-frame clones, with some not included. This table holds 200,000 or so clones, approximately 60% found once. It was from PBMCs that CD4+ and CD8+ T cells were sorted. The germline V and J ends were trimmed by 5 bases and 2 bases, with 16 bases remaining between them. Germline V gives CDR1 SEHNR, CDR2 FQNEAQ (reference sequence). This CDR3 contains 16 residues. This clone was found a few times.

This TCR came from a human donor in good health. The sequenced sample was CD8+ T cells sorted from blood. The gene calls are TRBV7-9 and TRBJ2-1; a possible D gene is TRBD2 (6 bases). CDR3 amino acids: CASSKPGLTTYNEQFF. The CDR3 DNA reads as TGTGCCAGCAGCAAACCGGGACTGACCACCTACAATGAGCAGTTCTTC.